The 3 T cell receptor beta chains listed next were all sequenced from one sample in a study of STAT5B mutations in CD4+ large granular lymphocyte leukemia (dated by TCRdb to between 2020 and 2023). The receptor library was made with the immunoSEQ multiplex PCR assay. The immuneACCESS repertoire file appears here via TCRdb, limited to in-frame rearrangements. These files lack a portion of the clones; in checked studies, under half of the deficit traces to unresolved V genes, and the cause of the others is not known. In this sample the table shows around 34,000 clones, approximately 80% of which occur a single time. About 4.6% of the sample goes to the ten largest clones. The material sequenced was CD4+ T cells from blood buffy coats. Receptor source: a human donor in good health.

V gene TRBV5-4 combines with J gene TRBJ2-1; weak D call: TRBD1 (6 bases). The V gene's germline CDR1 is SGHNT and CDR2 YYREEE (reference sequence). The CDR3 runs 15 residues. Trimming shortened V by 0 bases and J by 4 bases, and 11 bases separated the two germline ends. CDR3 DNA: TGTGCCAGCAGCTTGGCACAGGGCGCTTACAATGAGCAGTTCTTC. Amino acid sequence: CASSLAQGAYNEQFF.

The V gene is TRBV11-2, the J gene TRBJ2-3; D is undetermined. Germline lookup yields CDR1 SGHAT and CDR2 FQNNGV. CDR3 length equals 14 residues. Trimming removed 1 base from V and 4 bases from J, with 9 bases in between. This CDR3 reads CASSLAMVPDTQYF. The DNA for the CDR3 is TGTGCCAGCAGCTTAGCGATGGTACCAGATACGCAGTATTTT.

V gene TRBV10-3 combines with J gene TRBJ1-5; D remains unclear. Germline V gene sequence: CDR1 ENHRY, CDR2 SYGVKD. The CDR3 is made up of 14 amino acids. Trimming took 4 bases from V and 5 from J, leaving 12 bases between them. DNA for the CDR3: TGTGCCATCAGTGCGAACAACGGGGATCAGCCCCAGCATTTT. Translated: CAISANNGDQPQHF.